The next 5 T cell receptor beta chains were all read from a single sample in a study of shared clonotypes between healthy human individuals. The repertoire was sequenced with immunoSEQ multiplex PCR; TCRdb's copy has only in-frame clones and lacks some. The sample holds 950,000 to 1,100,000 clones, more than 65% seen once. The sample was memory CD4+ T cells sorted from blood. Sample subset: CD45RA-negative fraction. These receptors were collected from a man aged 18 to 35 in good health.

V gene TRBV9 combines with J gene TRBJ2-1; TRBD2 matches at 11 bases. J was trimmed by 7 bases and V by 6 bases; bases with no gene match: 6. Germline V lookup: CDR1 SGDLS, CDR2 YYNGEE. This CDR3 region has 14 residues. CDR3 nucleotides: TGTGCCAGCACCGCGACTAGCGGGAATAATGAGCAGTTCTTC. It encodes CASTATSGNNEQFF.

This sequence joins TRBV10-3 and TRBJ2-2; no clear D gene. V lost 0 bases and J lost 4, with 6 bases in between. Germline loops: CDR1 ENHRY, CDR2 SYGVKD. This CDR3 has 14 residues. Written as DNA, the CDR3 is TGTGCCATCAGTGAGTCCTCTGCCACCGGGGAGCTGTTTTTT. Translated, it gives CAISESSATGELFF.

The rearrangement links TRBV5-6 to TRBJ2-1; 10 bases line up with TRBD1. CDR3 length: 15 amino acids. The V gene's germline CDR1 is SGHDT and CDR2 YYEEEE. The trim removed 3 bases at V and 9 bases at J, leaving 9 bases unmatched. The CDR3 sequence is CASSSTGGGVIEQFF. CDR3 bases: TGTGCCAGCAGCTCGACAGGGGGCGGAGTTATTGAGCAGTTCTTC.

The chain uses TRBV2 and TRBJ2-3; 11 bases map to TRBD2. This CDR3 has 16 amino acids. V gave up 6 bases and J gave up 4 bases; unmatched junction bases: 9. Germline V gene data show CDR1 as SNHLY and CDR2 as FYNNEI. CDR3 coding DNA: TGTGCCAGCAGCCTAACTAGCGGGGGTACTCCAGATACGCAGTATTTT. Translation gives CASSLTSGGTPDTQYF.

With respect to this clone: The identical CDR3 is also encoded by other nucleotide sequences in the sample. The gene calls are TRBV6-5 and TRBJ1-4; the D gene is possibly TRBD1 (5 bases). Germline V gene data show CDR1 as MNHEY and CDR2 as SVGAGI. With 5 bases removed from V and 0 bases from J, the gap between germline ends came to 10 bases. The CDR3 spans 15 residues. CDR3 DNA sequence: TGTGCCAGCAGTAGAGGGGAAGCAACTAATGAAAAACTGTTTTTT. Encoded protein: CASSRGEATNEKLFF.